The clone carrying this TCR beta chain was picked up a small number of times. The antigen remains undetermined. The data stem from a study of CD8 T cells in ankylosing spondylitis. Study-wide results and limits: Clones that were linked to disease were CD8+ and were relatively rare in peripheral blood. Roughly eight highly homologous variants formed a TCR beta motif that appeared characteristic of ankylosing spondylitis blood.

Libraries of TCR beta came from quantitative 5'-RACE with molecular barcodes. TCRdb reanalysed the 5' RACE reads using MiXCR and keeps one entry per CDR3 protein. The sample lists a few hundred thousand distinct CDR3 sequences; roughly 8% were seen once. V was clipped by 5 bases and J by 0 bases; unmatched bases: 4. The germline CDR1 and CDR2 sequences are SEHNR and FQNEAQ (reference sequence). The CDR3 length is 15 residues. Sequencing was performed on blood, either unsorted or a sorted T cell fraction (not recorded which). The receptor comes from a male donor with ankylosing spondylitis. The rearrangement joins TRBV7-9 to TRBJ2-7; 10 positions agree with TRBD1. This chain's CDR3 is CASSIGTGASYEQYF. The CDR3 coding sequence is TGTGCCAGCAGCATTGGGACAGGGGCCTCCTACGAGCAGTACTTC.